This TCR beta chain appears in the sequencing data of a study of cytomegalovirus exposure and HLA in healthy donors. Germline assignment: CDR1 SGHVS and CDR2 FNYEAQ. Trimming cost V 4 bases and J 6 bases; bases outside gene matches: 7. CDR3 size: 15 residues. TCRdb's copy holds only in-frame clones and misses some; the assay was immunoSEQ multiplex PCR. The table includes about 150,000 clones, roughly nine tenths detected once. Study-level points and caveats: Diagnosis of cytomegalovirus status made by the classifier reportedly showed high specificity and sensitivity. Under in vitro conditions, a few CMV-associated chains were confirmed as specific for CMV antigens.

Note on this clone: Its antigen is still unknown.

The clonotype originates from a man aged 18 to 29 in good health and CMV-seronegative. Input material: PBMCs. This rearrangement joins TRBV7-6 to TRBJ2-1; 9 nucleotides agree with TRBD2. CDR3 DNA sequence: TGTGCCAGCAGCTCAGCCGGGACTAGCCGCAATGAGCAGTTCTTC. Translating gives CASSSAGTSRNEQFF.